What follows describes a single T cell receptor (beta chain). The record originates from a study of blood T cells in healthy people across ages. In germline, CDR1 is MNHEY, CDR2 SVGEGT. V trimming: 4 bases; J trimming: 2 bases; junction bases outside the gene matches: 7. The CDR3 loop spans 16 amino acids. The use of a sample-barcoded 5' primer and a J-beta primer mix characterized a second PCR of roughly 6 to 11 cycles. MiXCR, run by TCRdb on the 5' RACE reads, gives a single entry per CDR3 protein. Counted here are about 680,000 distinct CDR3 sequences, 45% to 50% occurring once; the ten biggest clones make up 25% to 35%.

Sequences were obtained from blood. The clonotype was recovered from a woman aged 60 to 75 in good health. The chain links TRBV6-2 or TRBV6-3 to TRBJ1-5, with 8 bases fitting TRBD1. CDR3 region: CASSFRGLVGNQPQHF. Here the CDR3 DNA reads TGTGCCAGCAGTTTCAGGGGGCTGGTTGGCAATCAGCCCCAGCATTTT.